The table lists the clone carrying this TCR beta chain with a few counts. This CDR3 region has 14 residues. V lost 2 bases, J lost 5 bases, and 9 bases lay in between. The germline V gene encodes CDR1 SNHLY and CDR2 FYNNEI. PCR was performed a second time for 7 to 11 cycles using a sample-barcoded 5' primer and a J-beta primer mix. TCRdb recomputed calls from the 5' RACE reads with MiXCR, one row per CDR3 protein. This table holds 500,000 to 700,000 distinct CDR3 sequences, about 30% found once. This specimen belongs to a study of blood T cells in healthy people across ages. Sample: blood. The TCR comes from a woman aged 80 or over in good health. This chain uses TRBV2 with TRBJ1-4; D is unresolved. CDR3: CASSELAVNEKLFF. In DNA form, the CDR3 reads TGTGCCAGCAGTGAACTGGCAGTAAATGAAAAACTGTTTTTT.